The entry that follows covers one T cell receptor beta chain sequence. Its antigen target is currently unknown. No much larger clone is present one base from it, and per-base qualities are unavailable. TCR CDR3 regions were amplified from genomic DNA by multiplex PCR using the deep immunoSEQ assay. Genomic DNA extracted from each cell subset was distributed evenly over all wells of several immunoSEQ 96-well plates, and each plate served as one replicate. For sorted subsets, about 200 ng genomic DNA, equal to tens of thousands of T cell genomes, was loaded into each replicate PCR. Purified libraries were quantified with a Qubit 3.0 fluorometer, sized on a Bioanalyzer 2100, and re-quantified with the KAPA Library Quantification kit. A separate single-read 150-cycle Illumina NextSeq 550 flow cell was used to sequence each immunoSEQ 96-well plate. On the study's bioinformatics: Because the immunoSEQ output held only junctional sequences and lacked quality scores, the filtering could not match the filtering applied to full-length reads. To assign V/J genes and CDR3, sequences were annotated using PyIR, a Python wrapper for IgBLAST v1.9, with IMGT germline references. Reads were filtered out if the reads had weak V/J assignments (E-value above 1e-6), no CDR3, stop codons, out-of-frame junctions, or ambiguous translated residues. V3J clonotypes were defined by identical inferred V gene, J gene, and CDR3 amino acid sequence. Percentage overlap between repertoires was computed as shared unique clonotypes divided by the size of the smaller repertoire. RTK rarefaction, the Chao1 estimator, and Recon v2.1 estimates of unobserved clonotypes were used to assess repertoire richness. Generation probabilities were computed with OLGA for all TCRbeta clonotypes obtained by the gDNA method from a few donors. Here the immuneACCESS table is served through TCRdb, limited to in-frame sequences with V and J called. Missing clones are a known gap in these copies; in checked studies unresolved V genes cover under half, and the rest lacks a known reason. V and J calls plus clone size are reproduced from that table; the DNA served to infer D and trimming. The sample includes 2.5 million or so clones, with around nine tenths observed a single time. Jointly, the top ten make up about 0.13% of the sample.

This sample is part of a study of shared clonotypes between healthy human individuals (dated by TCRdb to 2018 to 2021). With respect to the entire study: The cohort included three men and a couple of women between 18 and 49 years of age. Per donor, three plates each were used for CD4 naive and CD4 memory, two for CD8 naive, and one for CD8 memory. To estimate repertoire size and how much clonotypes are shared between individuals, the study performed deep sequencing of blood TCR repertoires from roughly five healthy adults. To increase sequencing depth and limit assay-specific biases, TCR repertoire library preparation and sequencing were carried out by different laboratories using diverse techniques. Between about 0.85 and 9.5 billion PBMCs per donor were obtained by leukapheresis.

Taken from cysteine to phenylalanine, the CDR3 has 16 residues. Solely the CDR3 DNA is kept, with 48 bases framed from the first base. V is shortened by 4 bases, J by 3 bases, and the region joining them spans 17 bases. CDR1 and CDR2 (MNHNS, SASEGT) derive from the germline V gene. Study-wide conclusions, independent of this receptor: The genetic and exposure-history diversity represented was limited by the small number of donors. Approximately 5% of naive CD4, 3.5% of naive CD8, 2.3% of memory CD4, and 0.35% to 0.5% of memory CD8 clonotypes were shared across four donors. Larger estimated clonotype richness was generally found for naive subsets than for memory subsets. Compared with non-shared clonotypes, clonotypes shared by all four sorted-subset donors had higher generation probabilities. Sampling was restricted to blood, and TCR repertoires in tissue are likely to differ from TCR repertoires in blood. Even with the large sequencing depth, rarefaction of the sorted-subset datasets indicated that sequencing was incomplete. Pairwise subsampling led to the expectation that sequencing depth would affect the degree of clonotype sharing among donors.

Donors were healthy HIV-negative adults with no recently reported acute infections or vaccinations. Only Caucasian adults living in Nashville, Tennessee, USA were represented among the donors. CD4+ T cells were enriched by magnetic negative selection, after which naive cells were positively selected on CD45RA and the negative fraction was taken as the memory subset. Blood was obtained by leukapheresis, after which PBMCs were separated by Ficoll-Histopaque density gradient centrifugation and cryopreserved in liquid nitrogen vapor phase. Analytical flow cytometry was used to check the purity and quantity of every magnetically sorted T cell population. Genomic DNA was isolated from every sorted fraction and measured by UV absorbance on a Nanodrop 2000c.

The sample consisted of naive CD4+ T cells sorted from blood. The cell subset or site label, read with the paper, signifies: CD45RA+ positively selected. The V and J genes are TRBV6-1 and TRBJ2-3; perhaps TRBD1 is the D gene, with 6 bases matching. This TCR derives from a man between 18 and 35 years old in good health. This receptor has the CDR3 CASSAPRGQGTDTQYF. The nucleotide sequence reads as follows: TGTGCCAGCAGTGCCCCCAGGGGCCAGGGAACAGATACGCAGTATTTT.